Listed here is a single T cell receptor (beta chain). This sample stems from a study of CD8 T cells in Susac syndrome. RNA in amounts of about 0.5 to 1 ug was reverse transcribed with random hexamers. TCRdb fed the immunoSEQ multiplex PCR reads into MiXCR, producing one record per CDR3 protein. This sample has a few hundred thousand distinct CDR3 sequences, with approximately 95% found just once. The CDR3 consists of 16 residues. Germline V gives CDR1 MGHRA, CDR2 YSYEKL. V lost 4 bases and J lost 5, with 18 bases in between. Multiple sclerosis controls were treatment-naive patients with stable or active relapsing-remitting disease. Bulk CD8+ and CD4+ cells came from magnetic negative isolation; CD8+ TEMRA by FACS.

This TCR derives from a human donor with multiple sclerosis. The gene calls are TRBV4-1 and TRBJ2-1; either TRBD1 or TRBD2 may supply D (5 bases each). The material sequenced was CD4+ T cells from PBMCs. The CDR3 DNA reads as TGCGCCAGCAGCCCTGTCGGGACCACAACGAACAATGAGCAGTTCTTC. It encodes CASSPVGTTTNNEQFF.